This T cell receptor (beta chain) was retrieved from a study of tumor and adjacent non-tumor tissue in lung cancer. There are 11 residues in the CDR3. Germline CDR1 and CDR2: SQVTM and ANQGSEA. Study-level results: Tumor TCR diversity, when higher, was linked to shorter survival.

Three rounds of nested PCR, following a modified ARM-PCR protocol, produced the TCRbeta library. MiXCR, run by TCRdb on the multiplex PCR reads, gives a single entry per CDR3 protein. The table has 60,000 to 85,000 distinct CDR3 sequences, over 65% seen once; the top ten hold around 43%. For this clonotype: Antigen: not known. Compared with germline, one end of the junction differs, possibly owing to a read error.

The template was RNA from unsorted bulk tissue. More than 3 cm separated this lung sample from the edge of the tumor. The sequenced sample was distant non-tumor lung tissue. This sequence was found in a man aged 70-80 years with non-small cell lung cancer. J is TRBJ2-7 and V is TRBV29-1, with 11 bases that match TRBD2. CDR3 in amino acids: CSPKTSGMVFF. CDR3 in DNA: TGCAGCCCTAAGACTAGCGGGATGGTTTTTTTC.